This passage covers 16 T cell receptor beta chains from one sample sequenced in a study of beta chain features in type 1 diabetes. Every bit of the isolated RNA underwent reverse transcription, so sequencing read expressed TCRB transcripts. Produced via immunoSEQ multiplex PCR; TCRdb's table is partial and in-frame only. The data hold about 360,000 clones, with roughly 12% observed a single time. The specimen was naive CD4+ T cells from blood. These receptors all come from a young man in good health.

The chain combines TRBV6-5 with TRBJ2-5; the D is unclear. This CDR3 region has 15 residues. The germline V gene encodes CDR1 MNHEY and CDR2 SVGAGI. Trimming left V 0 bases short and J 1 base short, with 9 bases between. The CDR3 DNA reads TGTGCCAGCAGTTACTCCGGCAGGCGCCAAGAGACCCAGTACTTC. It translates to CASSYSGRRQETQYF.

This clone has only a few counts. V gene TRBV7-2 combines with J gene TRBJ1-1; D possibly corresponds to TRBD1 (5 bases). The CDR3 contains 14 residues. Trimming shortened V by 7 bases and J by 5 bases, and 17 bases separated the two germline ends. Germline V lookup: CDR1 SGHTA, CDR2 FQGNSA. CDR3 in amino acids: CASTSRVAGTEAFF. The CDR3 DNA is TGTGCCAGCACCTCAAGGGTCGCAGGGACTGAAGCTTTCTTT.

This clone turned up a few times. The J gene is TRBJ1-4, the V gene TRBV7-9, with unresolved D. CDR3 length equals 15 residues. CDR1 is SEHNR and CDR2 is FQNEAQ in the germline V gene (reference sequence). V gave up 5 bases and J gave up 2 bases, with 12 bases separating them. The CDR3 spells CASSLLGATNEKLFF. The CDR3 coding sequence is TGTGCCAGCAGCCTTCTGGGCGCGACTAATGAAAAACTGTTTTTT. The complete variable domain, with remaining parts taken from reference TRBV7-9 and TRBJ1-4, reads DTGVSQNPRHKITKRGQNVTFRCDPISEHNRLYWYRQTLGQGPEFLTYFQNEAQLEKSRLLSDRFSAERPKGSFSTLEIQRTEQGDSAMYLCASSLLGATNEKLFFGSGTQLSVL.

This clone has more than one count but fewer than ten. The chain couples TRBV29-1 to TRBJ1-1; 7 bases match TRBD1. The CDR3 loop spans 14 amino acids. J lost 0 bases, V lost 6 bases, and 7 bases had no gene match. Per the germline V gene, CDR1 is SQVTM and CDR2 is ANQGSEA. DNA of the CDR3: TGCAGCGTGCAAGCCGGGACAGTGAACACTGAAGCTTTCTTT. It specifies CSVQAGTVNTEAFF.

This clone was observed a handful of times. This sequence joins TRBV7-2 and TRBJ2-3; D is unclear. The V gene lost 2 bases and the J gene lost 1 base, with 13 bases spanning the gap. CDR3 length: 16 amino acids. The germline CDR1 and CDR2 sequences are SGHTA and FQGNSA. CDR3 coding DNA: TGTGCCAGCAGCTTACGGAGTGGCGCTGGCACAGATACGCAGTATTTT. Its translation: CASSLRSGAGTDTQYF.

Concerning this clone: The sample holds other DNA sequences that translate to the same CDR3. The chain employs TRBV5-1 and TRBJ2-5; D not certain. The CDR3 runs 11 residues. With 2 bases removed from V and 5 bases from J, the gap between germline ends came to 4 bases. Per germline, CDR1 SGHRS and CDR2 YFSETQ. The CDR3 DNA follows: TGCGCCAGCAGCTTTAGTGAGACCCAGTACTTC. Translated, it gives CASSFSETQYF.

CDR3 nucleotide sequence: TGTGCCACCAGCACCGATACAGGGGGGGGAGAGACCCAGTACTTC. Translated: CATSTDTGGGETQYF. This rearrangement joins TRBV15 to TRBJ2-5; weak D call: TRBD1 (8 bases). The CDR3 is made up of 15 amino acids. V was trimmed by 4 bases and J by 4 bases, leaving 16 bases between them. Germline V gene data show CDR1 as LNHNV and CDR2 as YYDKDF (reference sequence). Complete variable domain (other parts from reference TRBV15 and TRBJ2-5): DAMVIQNPRYQVTQFGKPVTLSCSQTLNHNVMYWYQQKSSQAPKLLFHYYDKDFNNEADTPDNFQSRRPNTSFCFLDIRSPGLGDTAMYLCATSTDTGGGETQYFGPGTRLLVL.

In this sample, this clone turned up a few times. J is TRBJ2-3 and V is TRBV9, with 8 bases identical to TRBD2. Germline V gene sequence: CDR1 SGDLS, CDR2 YYNGEE. Germline trimming cut 0 bases from V and 0 bases from J; bases unmatched to any gene: 6. CDR3 size: 17 residues. The CDR3 nucleotides read TGTGCCAGCAGCGTAGGGGCTAGCGGGTTTAGCACAGATACGCAGTATTTT. The encoded protein is CASSVGASGFSTDTQYF.

The chain recombines TRBV7-9 with TRBJ1-4, with a weak D call TRBD1 (5 bases). Looked up from germline, CDR1 is SEHNR and CDR2 is FQNEAQ (reference sequence). Trimming removed 3 bases at V and 6 bases at J, with 11 bases between. This CDR3 has 14 residues. CDR3 in DNA: TGTGCCAGCAGCTTTGCGGGGGTTGATGAAAAACTGTTTTTT. Protein product: CASSFAGVDEKLFF.

This clone was detected a few times. This chain connects TRBV25-1 to TRBJ2-1; TRBD1 is a possible D gene (6 bases). Trimming left V 4 bases short and J 2 bases short, with 15 bases between. The CDR3 sequence is 16 residues long. Germline V gene data show CDR1 as MGHDK and CDR2 as SYGVNS. This chain's CDR3 is CASSGSGTKTYNEQFF. The CDR3 region has the DNA TGTGCCAGCAGTGGATCCGGGACAAAAACCTACAATGAGCAGTTCTTC.

V gene TRBV7-9 combines with J gene TRBJ2-3; no clear D gene. CDR3 length equals 11 residues. Trimming removed 4 bases at V and 6 bases at J, with 5 bases between. Germline-derived CDR1 and CDR2 are SEHNR and FQNEAQ (reference sequence). The CDR3 nucleotides read TGTGCCAGCAGCTCCTTTGATACGCAGTATTTT. Translated, it gives CASSSFDTQYF.

This chain links TRBV27 with TRBJ2-7, with 7 bases matching TRBD1. The CDR3 has 15 residues. Trimming cost V 6 bases and J 2 bases; bases outside gene matches: 10. Germline lookup yields CDR1 MNHEY and CDR2 SMNVEV (reference sequence). CDR3 coding DNA: TGTGCCAGCAGAAGAGCCGGGACAGATCCCTACGAGCAGTACTTC. It translates to CASRRAGTDPYEQYF.

The chain is built from TRBV6-6 and TRBJ2-3; 10 nucleotides line up with TRBD2. Germline values: CDR1 MNHNY, CDR2 SVGAGI (reference sequence). V lost 3 bases and J lost 8; bases outside the gene matches: 8. The CDR3 loop spans 15 amino acids. The CDR3 sequence is CASSYPASGGLTQYF. DNA of the CDR3: TGTGCCAGCAGTTATCCGGCTAGCGGGGGTCTTACGCAGTATTTT.

This clone was counted once. V gene TRBV4-3 combines with J gene TRBJ2-7; 8 nucleotides agree with TRBD1. V was pared by 1 base and J by 3 bases, with 5 bases of the junction left unmatched. In germline, CDR1 is LGHNA, CDR2 YSLEER. This CDR3 comprises 15 residues. As DNA, the CDR3 is TGCGCCAGCAGCCAAGTTGGACAGGGCCTCTACGAGCAGTACTTC. This encodes CASSQVGQGLYEQYF.

The chain joins TRBV28 to TRBJ1-6; D is undetermined. This CDR3 contains 15 residues. Germline-derived CDR1 and CDR2 are MDHEN and SYDVKM. The V end was cut by 6 bases, the J end by 9 bases, with 18 bases between. CDR3 nucleotides: TGTGCCAGCAGCACCCGGCCAGGCCGAGCTTCACCCCTCCACTTT. This sequence encodes CASSTRPGRASPLHF.

J is TRBJ1-1 and V is TRBV19; D remains ambiguous. The CDR3 consists of 12 residues. Germline CDR1 LNHDA, CDR2 SQIVND (reference sequence). Between the trimmed V and J ends, which lost 7 bases and 5 bases, there was a span of 11 bases. CDR3 coding DNA: TGTGCCAGTATTGGAGTTACTACTGAAGCTTTCTTT. Translating gives CASIGVTTEAFF.